Detailed here is one T cell receptor (beta chain). The CDR3 extends over 16 amino acids. The germline V and J ends were trimmed by 0 bases and 6 bases, with 18 bases remaining between them. The germline V gene has CDR1 SGDLS and CDR2 YYNGEE. These data belong to a study of blood T cell repertoires in COVID-19. Clones were sequenced by immunoSEQ multiplex PCR, and TCRdb holds only the in-frame ones, with some missing. The sample lists around 130,000 clones, approximately 86% seen once, with about 2.5% in the top ten. The chain employs TRBV9 and TRBJ1-2; D perhaps matches TRBD1 (5 bases). The material sequenced was PBMCs or T cells enriched from blood (not recorded which). The clonotype was recovered from a woman in her forties or fifties who had recovered from COVID-19. CDR3 protein: CASSVVGSGGYNGYTF. The CDR3 DNA is TGTGCCAGCAGCGTAGTTGGATCGGGGGGGTACAATGGCTACACCTTC.